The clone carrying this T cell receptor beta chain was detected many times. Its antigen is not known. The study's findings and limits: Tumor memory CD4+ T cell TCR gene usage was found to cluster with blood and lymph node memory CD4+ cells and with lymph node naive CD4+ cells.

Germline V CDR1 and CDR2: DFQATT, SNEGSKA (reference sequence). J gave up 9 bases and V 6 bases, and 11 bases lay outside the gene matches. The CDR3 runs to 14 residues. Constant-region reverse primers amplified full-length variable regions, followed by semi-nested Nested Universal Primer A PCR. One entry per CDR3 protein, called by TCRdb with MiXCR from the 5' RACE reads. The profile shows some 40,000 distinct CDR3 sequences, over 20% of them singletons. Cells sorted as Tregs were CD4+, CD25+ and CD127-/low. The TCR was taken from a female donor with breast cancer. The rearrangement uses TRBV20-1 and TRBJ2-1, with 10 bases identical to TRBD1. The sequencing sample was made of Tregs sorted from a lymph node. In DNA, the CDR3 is TGCAGTGCGCCGCGGGACAGGGGTTTCGGTGAGCAGTTCTTC. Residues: CSAPRDRGFGEQFF.